The T cell receptor beta chain described here comes from a study of blood T cell repertoires in COVID-19. Study context: COVID-19 samples collected from the United States, Italy and Spain covered acute and convalescent phases. Sample material is recorded as cDNA or gDNA derived from T cells, B-cell-depleted T cells, or PBMCs.

Per germline, CDR1 LNHDA and CDR2 SQIVND (reference sequence). The germline V and J ends were trimmed by 4 bases and 2 bases, with 12 bases remaining between them. The CDR3 runs to 14 residues. Per the study methods: Reference gene primer amplification yielded estimated nucleated cell counts. The protocol was immunoSEQ multiplex PCR, while the TCRdb copy is restricted to in-frame clones and leaves out a portion. Clonal size and the V and J genes are those of that table, whereas D and trimming came from the DNA. The data hold 85,000 to 100,000 clones, with about three quarters observed a single time. Sequences were obtained from peripheral blood. The TCR was taken from a man aged 50 or older who had recovered from COVID-19. The chain joins TRBV19 to TRBJ2-7; D is perhaps TRBD2 (5 bases). CDR3 sequence: CASSNRDGAYEQYF. CDR3 sequence (DNA): TGTGCCAGTAGTAACCGAGACGGGGCCTACGAGCAGTACTTC.